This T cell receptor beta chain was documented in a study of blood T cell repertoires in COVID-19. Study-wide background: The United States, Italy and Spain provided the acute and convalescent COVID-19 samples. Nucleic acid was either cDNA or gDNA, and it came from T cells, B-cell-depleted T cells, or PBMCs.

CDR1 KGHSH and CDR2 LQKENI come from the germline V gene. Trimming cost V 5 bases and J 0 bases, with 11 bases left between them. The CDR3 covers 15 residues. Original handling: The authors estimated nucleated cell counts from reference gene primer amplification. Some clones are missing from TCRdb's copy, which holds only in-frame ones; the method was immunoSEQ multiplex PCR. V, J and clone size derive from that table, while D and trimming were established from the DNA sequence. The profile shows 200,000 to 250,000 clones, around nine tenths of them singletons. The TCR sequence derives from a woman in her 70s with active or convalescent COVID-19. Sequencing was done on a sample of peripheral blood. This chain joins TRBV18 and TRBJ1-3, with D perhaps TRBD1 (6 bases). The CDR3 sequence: CASSSQGISGNTIYF. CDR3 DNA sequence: TGTGCCAGCTCAAGTCAGGGGATCTCTGGAAACACCATATATTTT.